The present T cell receptor (beta chain) was sequenced within a study of blood T cells in healthy people across ages. Study conclusions and caveats: When one million T cells were used, diversity estimates were thought to be underestimates.

Donor samples were obtained from healthy Caucasian individuals from Russia, aged about 6 to 100. This clonotype is a singleton in its sample. The antigen remains unidentified. Next came a second PCR, run for about 7 to 11 cycles, which used a sample-barcoded 5' primer along with a J-beta primer mix. A tag from a template-switch adaptor with 12 random nucleotides marked each cDNA molecule. Via MiXCR, TCRdb re-called the 5' RACE reads, giving one row per CDR3 protein. The sample has about 970,000 distinct CDR3 sequences, about 53% seen once; the top ten hold around a fifth. The sequenced sample was blood. The sequence derives from a woman between 55 and 75 years old in good health.

CDR3: CASSLSSGLETQYF. DNA for the CDR3: TGCGCCAGCAGCTTGTCTAGCGGCCTGGAGACCCAGTACTTC. The chain has TRBV5-1 and TRBJ2-5, with 7 bases matching TRBD2. The CDR3 has 14 residues. Per germline, CDR1 SGHRS and CDR2 YFSETQ. Germline trimming cut 1 base from V and 5 bases from J; bases unmatched to any gene: 5. Using reference TRBV5-1 and TRBJ2-5 for the parts outside the CDR3, the full variable domain is KAGVTQTPRYLIKTRGQQVTLSCSPISGHRSVSWYQQTPGQGLQFLFEYFSETQRNKGNFPGRFSGRQFSNSRSEMNVSTLELGDSALYLCASSLSSGLETQYFGPGTRLLVL.